The 9 T cell receptor beta chains presented below share a single source sample, sequenced in a study of cytomegalovirus exposure and HLA in healthy donors. In the PCR, 60 Vbeta and 13 Jbeta primers were used. Libraries were prepared by immunoSEQ multiplex PCR; TCRdb keeps only in-frame clonotypes and omits some of them. The sample has some 220,000 clones, over 65% seen once; the top ten hold approximately 2.6%. The material sequenced was PBMCs. The receptors shown here come from a woman aged 55 to 70 in good health and CMV-seropositive.

A note on this clone: Its ends do not fully match the called genes, so a read error is possible. The chain combines TRBV9 with TRBJ2-7; 7 nucleotides match TRBD1. There are 12 residues in the CDR3. The germline gives CDR1 SGDLS, CDR2 YYNGEE. CDR3 in DNA: TGTGCCAGCAGCGTTTTCCCGGACAGGAGGAACTTC. This gives the protein CASSVFPDRRNF.

CDR3 protein: CASSRDFSEKLFF. The CDR3 region has the DNA TGCGCCAGCAGCCGTGATTTCAGTGAAAAACTGTTTTTT. The V and J genes are TRBV5-1 and TRBJ1-4; D remains unclear. The V end lost 4 bases, the J end lost 7 bases, and 11 bases lay between the germline ends. The CDR3 runs 13 residues. Germline V CDR1 and CDR2: SGHRS, YFSETQ.

The V call is TRBV7-8, the J call TRBJ2-2; 8 bases agree with TRBD2. CDR1 is SGHVS, CDR2 FQNEAQ, per germline. The CDR3 covers 19 residues. Trimming at V came to 4 bases and at J to 6 bases, leaving 19 bases not matched to a gene. Written as DNA, the CDR3 is TGTGCCAGCAGCTCGCCGGGACTAGTAATTCGTCGGGTCCCCGGGGAGCTGTTTTTT. Residues: CASSSPGLVIRRVPGELFF.

The genes are TRBV5-1 and TRBJ2-1, with D perhaps TRBD2 (5 bases). The CDR3 spans 15 residues. Germline V gene lookup returns CDR1 SGHRS and CDR2 YFSETQ. Trimming took 4 bases from V and 1 from J, leaving 12 bases between them. The CDR3 DNA sequence: TGCGCCAGCAGCCTCCCCCGGGGTTCCTACAATGAGCAGTTCTTC. Translation gives CASSLPRGSYNEQFF.

This clone was seen only once. CDR3 in amino acids: CASSPYQETQYF. CDR3 DNA: TGTGCCAGCAGCCCGTACCAAGAGACCCAGTACTTC. This chain links TRBV7-6 with TRBJ2-5; D not certain. The CDR3 length is 12 residues. With 5 bases removed from V and 0 bases from J, the gap between germline ends came to 4 bases. Looked up from germline, CDR1 is SGHVS and CDR2 is FNYEAQ.

This chain links TRBV11-2 with TRBJ2-7, with D possibly TRBD1 on 6 matching bases. Deletions cut 5 bases from V and 1 base from J, with 9 bases between. The CDR3 is 13 residues long. Germline loops: CDR1 SGHAT, CDR2 FQNNGV. The DNA for the CDR3 is TGTGCCAGCAGCCACAGGGATTCCTACGAGCAGTACTTC. This codes for CASSHRDSYEQYF.

The gene calls are TRBV19 and TRBJ1-5, with TRBD1 matching over 7 bases. Germline CDR1 LNHDA, CDR2 SQIVND (reference sequence). The CDR3 spans 15 residues. V lost 7 bases and J lost 2; bases outside the gene matches: 8. The CDR3 sequence: CASTTTGEGNQPQHF. The CDR3 DNA follows: TGTGCCAGTACCACAACAGGGGAGGGCAATCAGCCCCAGCATTTT.

There are a few counts of this clone. The chain uses TRBV19 and TRBJ1-1; D remains unclear. Germline V CDR1 and CDR2: LNHDA, SQIVND (reference sequence). V lost 6 bases and J 5 bases, leaving 10 bases between the germline ends. This CDR3 has 12 residues. The CDR3 bases are TGTGCCAGTAGCCGACATGCTACTGAAGCTTTCTTT. Amino acid sequence: CASSRHATEAFF.

This clone appeared a few times. The chain couples TRBV10-3 to TRBJ2-7; 8 bases fit TRBD2. Germline assignment: CDR1 ENHRY and CDR2 SYGVKD. The CDR3 consists of 15 residues. Unmatched junction bases numbered 9, after V lost 4 bases and J lost 4 bases. The CDR3 region is CAISAPGEREYEQYF. The CDR3 DNA reads TGTGCCATCAGTGCACCGGGGGAGCGGGAGTACGAGCAGTACTTC.